The present T cell receptor (beta chain) was sequenced within a study of cytomegalovirus exposure and HLA in healthy donors (dated by TCRdb to 2015 to 2018). Some background on the complete study: An earlier analysis of 550 to 700 of the donors reported roughly 270 Gb of sequence data and 117 million unique TCR beta sequences from about 179 million T cells. In an earlier analysis of around 540 of the donors, high-throughput TCR beta sequencing was used to judge whether each TCR beta V gene segment behaved as functional or pseudogenic. Of the roughly 400 genotyped donors, 81% were placed in the genetic ancestry cluster associated with self-reported Caucasian donors. Four or five DR-DQ haplotypes were treated as single units for association and clustering because of strong linkage in the cohort. The study aimed to test whether signatures of past pathogen exposure could be identified by cataloging public T cell receptors. Typing coverage differed by locus: A, B, C, DRB1 and DQB1 were typed in about 629-640 donors, DQA1 in 500 to 550, DPA1 in nearly 610, and DPB1 in around 490. To predict cytomegalovirus infection status, the study combined high-throughput TCR immunosequencing, statistical association of individual TCRs with disease status, and machine learning. Class I and class II HLA loci were covered by the typing at four-digit resolution. Alongside the repertoire data, information on donor age, sex, ethnicity and CMV serostatus was compiled. The study used immunosequencing to profile the T cell repertoires of several hundred subjects and linked those repertoires to cytomegalovirus serostatus. Every repertoire in the discovery cohort had been generated on one and the same sequencing platform. Genome-wide SNP genotypes for about 65% of the 666 donors were used in a later genetic analysis, which treated that subset as a discovery cohort. An early release that covered more than 550 HLA-typed donors contained around 330 gigabases of sequencing data and 65 million to 100 million unique TCR sequences. Across approximately 400 genotyped donors of the cohort, an average of about 240,000 unique TCR beta nucleotide sequences per donor were sequenced, and roughly 20% of those sequences were non-productive. In the later analysis, no new phenotypic data were used to find candidate immune exposures; instead, reliance was placed on TCR beta sequences and their occurrence across donors. In a later analysis, previously published TCR beta repertoires from about 670 donors were re-analyzed and high-resolution HLA genotyping was added so that TCR occurrence patterns could be studied. Along with the roughly 670-subject first cohort, a separate validation cohort of over a hundred different subjects was used.

The cohort comprised fewer than 700 healthy bone marrow donors. At the time of sampling, every cohort member was nominally healthy, though immune exposures that went unrecorded were likely present. The donor tested CMV seropositive, placing the donor among the approximately 290 seropositive members of the cohort. A peripheral blood sample was collected from each donor, and TCR beta sequencing was performed on peripheral blood mononuclear cells. Genomic DNA extraction from the blood cell samples was performed with the Qiagen DNeasy Blood Extraction Kit. The full study reports these points: Because the 87-base-pair reads could not distinguish some IMGT-functional V segments, including TRBV6-2 and TRBV6-3, those segments were excluded. The study gave a list of under 200 TCR beta chains associated with cytomegalovirus. It was suggested by the authors that the approach could potentially be generalized to other disease states and immunological phenotypes. A further reported finding was that TCR beta sequences accurately predicted the HLA-A and HLA-B alleles for most subjects in the first cohort. Broadly in line with IMGT annotations, most TCR beta V segments showed up in productive rearrangements about 87% or about 30% of the time in an earlier analysis of under 700 of the donors. When HLA alleles, especially DR and DQ, strongly co-occurred, TCR associations were difficult to assign to individual alleles. Correlated functional status among segregating V segments might be attributable to linkage disequilibrium, but an unknown experimental factor could not be ruled out. Because HLA typing was missing for some donors at each locus, association tests included only the typed subset. The classifier was reported to diagnose cytomegalovirus status with high specificity and sensitivity in both the original cohort and the validation cohort. Presence/absence analyses assumed roughly uniform sequencing depth across donors, an assumption that may not hold. Compared with equally common non-associated chains, HLA-associated TCR beta chains in a later analysis were more clonally expanded and had lower generation probabilities. Roughly 17 rarely observed V segments, including chromosome 9 orphons, were excluded from the earlier analysis of just under 600 of the donors because counts were too low. Most TCR sequences were seen in very few donors, while some public TCRs were found in many individuals. For the cohort, immune exposure information was limited to CMV serostatus. In a later genetic analysis, fewer N-insertions in productive TCRs were reported among donors in an Asian-associated ancestry cluster than the roughly 640-donor mean. V-gene and J-gene trimming of TCR beta chains was associated with a missense DCLRE1C variant in a later genetic analysis, and the association was replicated in an independent cohort. At a false discovery rate of 0.05, a later analysis linked 16,951 TCR beta sequences to specific HLA alleles. A cluster of highly shared sequence variants was judged likely to represent a technical artifact of the sequencing pipeline. Several of the top co-occurrence clusters appeared to be linked to parvovirus B19, influenza, CMV and Epstein-Barr virus, according to a later analysis. In a later analysis, most CMV-associated TCR beta chains were found to appear HLA-restricted, with HLA associations seemingly driven largely by CMV exposure. Three of the identified cytomegalovirus-associated TCR beta chains were confirmed in vitro to be specific for cytomegalovirus antigens. This cohort had only TCR beta chains sequenced, and the lack of alpha or paired-chain data limited which features could be detected. According to a later analysis, TCR association rates differed among HLA loci, with DRB1 alleles showing the most associated TCRs and HLA-C alleles showing the fewest.

This clone was seen at least ten times. Its antigen specificity is not known. One base away there is no much larger clone; base qualities are not given. V is trimmed back by 4 bases and J by 9 bases, and the junction contains 8 bases that no gene match accounts for. For CDR1 and CDR2, the germline V gene lists MRHNA and SNTAGT. Including cysteine and phenylalanine, the CDR3 has 15 amino acids. The sequence is cut down to CDR3 DNA, 45 bases in frame from base 1. The receptor library was made with the immunoSEQ multiplex PCR assay. A mixture of 60 forward primers for TCR Vbeta segments and 13 reverse primers for TCR Jbeta segments was used in the multiplex PCR. The CDR3 region of rearranged TCR beta genes was amplified from genomic DNA by a multiplex PCR assay. Amplified TCR beta libraries were sequenced as 87-base-pair reads on the Illumina HiSeq System. For the original study's pipeline: In a later analysis, tens of millions of unique TCR beta chains were counted across the roughly 700 repertoires, and approximately 9.9 million of these chains were shared by at least two donors. To remove PCR and sequencing errors, raw reads were error-corrected and collapsed into unique sequences using a nearest-neighbor algorithm that merged closely related sequences. Alignment of CDR3 sequences to IMGT reference sequences was used to assign V, D and J gene segments. For a sequence to be retained, at least a six-nucleotide match to both a V gene segment and a J gene segment was required. A rearrangement was called productive if the CDR3 had no stop codons and remained in frame with V and J, and every other rearrangement was called non-productive. CDR3 was defined by IMGT convention, running from the second conserved V-encoded cysteine to the conserved J-encoded phenylalanine. The earlier analysis of about 570 of the donors excluded any sequence lacking an unambiguous match to a single V gene segment. An earlier analysis of 550 to 650 of the donors classified V segments as functional when productive rearrangements were above 56.7% and as segregating when the standard deviation between donors was above 5%. A statistical classification framework was developed to diagnose cytomegalovirus status using the catalog of TCR beta chain sequences. In a later analysis, TCR nucleotide sequences were compared against IMGT/GENE-DB human TR gene sequences so that V and J genes could be assigned. Using the TCRdist pipeline, a later analysis assigned CDR3 sequences along with most-parsimonious VDJ recombination scenarios. A later analysis defined each TCR beta chain by its CDR3 amino acid sequence plus V-gene family, and excluded reads lacking a unique V-gene family. As a way to deal with suspected cross-contamination and a sequencing artifact, a later analysis dropped over 550 nucleotide sequences that were highly shared and had low generation probability. In a later analysis, a clonal expansion index for each public chain was calculated from normalized within-repertoire ranks of inferred template counts. Generation probabilities in a later analysis came from a VDJ recombination model fitted to out-of-frame rearrangements, and those results were checked against IGoR. A later analysis scored TCR-TCR, TCR-HLA and TCR-CMV co-occurrence with hypergeometric tests, applying a repertoire-size bias correction to TCR pairs. A later analysis estimated false discovery rates by permuting HLA or CMV assignments 20 times. In a later analysis, co-occurring TCRs were grouped with DBSCAN, and TCRdist sequence similarity was added when clustering was performed within HLA-allele-positive subsets. Co-occurrence clustering excluded repertoires with fewer than 30,000 or more than 120,000 public chains, plus five with anomalous nucleotide sharing. TCRdb mirrors the immuneACCESS table, restricted to in-frame sequences. Some clones are absent from its copies; in checked studies, under half trace to an unresolved V gene, and the reason for the others is unknown. V and J calls plus clone size are reproduced from that table; the DNA served to infer D and trimming. The sample data list more than 95,000 clones, and 83% of these were observed just once. The ten top clones hold approximately 3.6% of the sample.

The chain links TRBV6-4 with TRBJ2-1; 11 bases in the middle match TRBD2. This receptor was obtained from a woman between 40 and 55 years old in good health and CMV-seropositive. Material: PBMCs. The DNA sequence follows: TGTGCCAGCAGTGCGCGTAGCGGGAGGGTCGGTGAGCAGTTCTTC. Its amino acids are CASSARSGRVGEQFF.